What follows are 2 T cell receptor beta chains derived from one specimen sequenced in a study of T-cell memory formation after mild COVID-19. TCRdb fed the 5' RACE reads into MiXCR, producing one record per CDR3 protein. Of about 250,000 distinct CDR3 sequences listed, roughly 15% are singletons. Source material: PBMCs or a T cell subset sorted from them (not recorded which). The receptors were sampled from an adult woman who had mild COVID-19 (a few samples of this study predate the infection). Cell type and time point are not known.

V gene TRBV19 combines with J gene TRBJ1-1; D not certain. CDR1 is LNHDA and CDR2 is SQIVND in the germline V gene (reference sequence). The ends were cut back, 7 bases at V and 4 bases at J, with 13 bases in the middle. CDR3 length: 13 residues. Here the CDR3 reads CASTNGWGTEAFF. DNA of the CDR3: TGTGCCAGTACCAATGGCTGGGGCACTGAAGCTTTCTTT.

This clonotype was observed a few times. The rearrangement uses TRBV5-1 and TRBJ2-3; D is perhaps TRBD2 (7 bases). Trimming left V 3 bases short and J 1 base short, with 27 bases between. The CDR3 runs to 20 residues. Germline CDR1 SGHRS, CDR2 YFSETQ. The CDR3 nucleotides are TGCGCCAGCAGCTCGCCTCCTAGTCGGGGGGCGTTTGGCGGCACAGATACGCAGTATTTT. It encodes CASSSPPSRGAFGGTDTQYF.